Shown below are 2 T cell receptor beta chains from a single sample sequenced in a study of blood T cell repertoires in COVID-19. The method was immunoSEQ multiplex PCR; TCRdb's version includes in-frame clones alone and lacks a portion of them. The table records some 86,000 clones, 91% of them present only once. Material for sequencing was peripheral blood. The receptor source for this set is a human donor with active COVID-19. The donor label of this sample is uncertain.

The V gene is TRBV7-8, the J gene TRBJ2-1; 8 positions agree with TRBD2. From germline, CDR1 is SGHVS and CDR2 FQNEAQ. V gave up 8 bases and J gave up 4 bases; unmatched junction bases: 7. The length of the CDR3 is 14 residues. CDR3 in DNA: TGTGCCAGCGCTAAGCGGGGGCTATACAATGAGCAGTTCTTC. Its translation is CASAKRGLYNEQFF.

The chain combines TRBV15 with TRBJ2-3, with unresolved D. Between the trimmed V and J ends, which lost 0 bases and 3 bases, there was a span of 7 bases. The CDR3 is 14 amino acids. Germline CDR1 is LNHNV and CDR2 is YYDKDF (reference sequence). CDR3 in amino acids: CATSRDKATDTQYF. CDR3 nucleotide sequence: TGTGCCACCAGCAGAGATAAAGCTACAGATACGCAGTATTTT.